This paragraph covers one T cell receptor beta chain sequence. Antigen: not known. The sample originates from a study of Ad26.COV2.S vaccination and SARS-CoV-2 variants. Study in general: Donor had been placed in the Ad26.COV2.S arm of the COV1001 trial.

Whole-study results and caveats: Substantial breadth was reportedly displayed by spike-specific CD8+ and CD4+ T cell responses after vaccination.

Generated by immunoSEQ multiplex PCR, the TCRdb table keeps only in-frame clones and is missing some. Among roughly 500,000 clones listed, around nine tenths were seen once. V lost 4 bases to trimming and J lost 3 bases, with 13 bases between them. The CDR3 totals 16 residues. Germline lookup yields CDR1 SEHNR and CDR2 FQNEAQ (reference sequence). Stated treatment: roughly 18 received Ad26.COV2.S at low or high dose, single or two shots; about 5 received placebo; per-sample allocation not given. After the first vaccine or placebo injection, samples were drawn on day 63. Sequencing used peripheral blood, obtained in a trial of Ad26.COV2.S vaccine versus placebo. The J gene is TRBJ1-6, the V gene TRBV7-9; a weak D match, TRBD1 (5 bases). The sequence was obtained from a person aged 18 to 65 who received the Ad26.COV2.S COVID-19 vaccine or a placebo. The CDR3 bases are TGTGCCAGCAGCTCAGGGTCCCGGGGCTATAATTCACCCCTCCACTTT. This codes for CASSSGSRGYNSPLHF.